The subject of this entry is one TCR beta chain. Its antigen is undetermined. A second PCR, run for roughly 6 to 11 cycles, used a sample-barcoded 5' primer plus a J-beta primer mix. A template-switch adaptor with 12 random nucleotides tagged each cDNA molecule. From the 5' RACE reads, TCRdb called clonotypes with MiXCR, one entry per CDR3 protein. The table records hundreds of thousands of distinct CDR3 sequences, around three fifths of them present only once. CDR3 length equals 15 residues. V lost 6 bases to trimming and J lost 8 bases, with 20 bases between them. The V gene's germline CDR1 is LGHNA and CDR2 YSLEER. This sample was taken from a study of blood T cells in healthy people across ages. Study conclusions and caveats: Unsorted PBMCs prevented conclusive naive versus antigen-experienced comparison.

This TCR came from a man aged 35-49 years in good health. The rearrangement uses TRBV4-3 and TRBJ2-1; TRBD2 is a possible D gene (5 bases). Sequencing was performed on blood. The DNA for the CDR3 is TGCGCCAGCAGGCCGCGGACTCGAGAAAGGGATGAGCAGTTCTTC. Encoded protein: CASRPRTRERDEQFF.